These 22 T cell receptor beta chains came from one sample sequenced in a study of PD-1 blockade in classical Hodgkin lymphoma (dated by TCRdb to 2019 to 2021). The library was made by the immunoSEQ multiplex PCR assay. The source is immuneACCESS, and TCRdb retained only in-frame sequences with V and J called. Part of the clones is not carried over; for the studies checked, unresolved V genes explain less than half of this, and the remainder is unexplained. The sample table contains some 20,000 clones; only one count was recorded for around four fifths of them. Roughly 7.3% of the sample is held by the ten biggest clonotypes. Reading the label with the study, this specimen's time point is: cycle 4 day 1 (C4D1), after less than seven weeks of nivolumab. Every trial patient had relapsed following autologous stem cell transplantation, and prior brentuximab vedotin exposure was what differed among cohorts A, B and C. Using a Miltenyi CD8+ T cell isolation kit, CD8+ T cells were purified from thawed PBMCs through magnetic negative selection.

Specimen: CD8+ T cells from blood, collected before the fourth cycle of nivolumab. The receptors here all came from a human donor with classical Hodgkin lymphoma.

The genes are TRBV7-8 and TRBJ1-1; D is unclear. Trimming cost V 1 base and J 4 bases, with 7 bases left between them. The CDR3 has 13 amino acids. Germline lookup yields CDR1 SGHVS and CDR2 FQNEAQ. CDR3 sequence (DNA): TGTGCCAGCAGCTTAGGGTTGGCCACTGAAGCTTTCTTT. It encodes CASSLGLATEAFF.

This sequence joins TRBV13 and TRBJ1-5; 9 nucleotides agree with TRBD1. Per the germline V gene, CDR1 is PRHDT and CDR2 is FYEKMQ (reference sequence). V lost 5 bases to trimming and J lost 4 bases; unmatched junction nucleotides: 6. The CDR3 loop spans 15 amino acids. CDR3 DNA: TGTGCCAGCAGCACACGGACAGGGGATAATCAGCCCCAGCATTTT. This codes for CASSTRTGDNQPQHF.

In its sample, this clone was seen once. The DNA of the CDR3 is TGTGCCAGCAGTTTATCGGGTAGGGGGGATCAGCCCCAGCATTTT. Its translation: CASSLSGRGDQPQHF. This chain connects TRBV27 to TRBJ1-5; weak D call: TRBD1 (6 bases). Germline V gene lookup returns CDR1 MNHEY and CDR2 SMNVEV (reference sequence). Trimming left V 0 bases short and J 5 bases short, with 11 bases between. CDR3 length: 15 residues.

The chain has TRBV6-6 and TRBJ1-2; TRBD1 might be the D (5 bases). The germline gives CDR1 MNHNY, CDR2 SVGAGI (reference sequence). Deletions cut 5 bases from V and 5 bases from J, with 12 bases between. CDR3 length: 13 amino acids. The CDR3: CASSAGTVYGYTF. The CDR3 nucleotides read TGTGCCAGCAGTGCCGGGACGGTTTATGGCTACACCTTC.

This clone was observed a few times. The rearrangement links TRBV7-3 to TRBJ1-2, with TRBD1 as a possible D gene (6 bases). Trimming took off 5 bases at V and 4 bases at J, with 17 bases between the two ends. Germline V gives CDR1 SGHTA, CDR2 FQGTGA. The CDR3 sequence is 15 residues long. CDR3 DNA: TGTGCCAGCAGCCCAAAGGGGGGCTCGGGCTATGGCTACACCTTC. It codes for CASSPKGGSGYGYTF.

The chain uses TRBV11-3 and TRBJ2-7; D unresolved. The CDR3 is 11 residues long. The V and J ends lost 1 base and 5 bases respectively, with 3 bases between them. Germline V CDR1 and CDR2: SGHNT, YENEEA. CDR3: CASSLGDEQYF. Written as DNA, the CDR3 is TGTGCCAGCAGCTTAGGGGACGAGCAGTACTTC. Based on the CDR3 plus reference TRBV11-3 and TRBJ2-7, the full variable domain is EAGVVQSPRYKIIEKKQPVAFWCNPISGHNTLYWYLQNLGQGPELLIRYENEEAVDDSQLPKDRFSAERLKGVDSTLKIQPAELGDSAVYLCASSLGDEQYFGPGTRLTVT.

The chain combines TRBV5-8 with TRBJ2-7; a possible D gene is TRBD2 (6 bases). Germline values: CDR1 SGHTS, CDR2 YDEGEE. Trimming cost V 6 bases and J 4 bases, with 17 bases left between them. The CDR3 length is 14 residues. The CDR3 sequence is CASTHWGGSYEQYF. The CDR3 bases are TGTGCCAGCACGCACTGGGGAGGATCGTACGAGCAGTACTTC.

This chain joins TRBV27 and TRBJ1-2; weak D call: TRBD1 (5 bases). Germline loops: CDR1 MNHEY, CDR2 SMNVEV (reference sequence). The CDR3 contains 14 residues. Trimming took off 5 bases at V and 2 bases at J, with 12 bases between the two ends. CDR3 protein: CASSGGFNNYGYTF. For the CDR3, the DNA is TGTGCCAGCAGTGGGGGGTTCAACAACTATGGCTACACCTTC.

This clone qualifies as medium-sized. The V gene is TRBV30, the J gene TRBJ1-2; 7 positions match TRBD1. Looked up from germline, CDR1 is GTSNPN and CDR2 is SVGIG (reference sequence). Trimming at V came to 3 bases and at J to 8 bases, leaving 12 bases not matched to a gene. The CDR3 covers 14 residues. The CDR3 region is CAWSPPQGGRGYTF. In nucleotides, the CDR3 is TGTGCCTGGAGCCCGCCCCAGGGGGGTAGAGGCTACACCTTC.

V and J are TRBV7-9 and TRBJ1-4, with 7 bases that match TRBD1. This CDR3 has 17 amino acids. CDR1 SEHNR and CDR2 FQNEAQ come from the germline V gene (reference sequence). The junction had 9 bases not matched to a gene; V was cut back by 5 bases and J by 0 bases. The CDR3 is CASSRQGIIATNEKLFF. The CDR3 DNA is TGTGCCAGCAGCCGACAGGGAATAATTGCAACTAATGAAAAACTGTTTTTT.

V usage is TRBV4-1 and J usage is TRBJ2-7; D perhaps matches TRBD1 (6 bases). V dropped 0 bases and J dropped 6 bases, with 9 bases sitting between them. The CDR3 runs 13 residues. CDR1 MGHRA and CDR2 YSYEKL come from the germline V gene. CDR3 nucleotides: TGCGCCAGCAGCCAAGATACAGGGAGCGAGCAGTACTTC. It translates to CASSQDTGSEQYF.

The rearrangement uses TRBV15 and TRBJ2-3; a possible D gene is TRBD1 (6 bases). Trimming cost V 0 bases and J 9 bases, with 7 bases left between them. In germline, CDR1 is LNHNV, CDR2 YYDKDF (reference sequence). CDR3 length: 12 amino acids. CDR3: CATSREGATQYF. CDR3 sequence (DNA): TGTGCCACCAGCAGAGAGGGGGCAACGCAGTATTTT.

V usage is TRBV7-9 and J usage is TRBJ2-1; 9 positions match TRBD2. Unmatched junction bases numbered 11, after V lost 5 bases and J lost 3 bases. The CDR3 is 17 residues long. CDR1 and CDR2 from the germline V gene are SEHNR and FQNEAQ (reference sequence). In DNA, the CDR3 is TGTGCCAGCAGCCCGAAGGGGGCGGGGGGGATCTACAATGAGCAGTTCTTC. Protein sequence: CASSPKGAGGIYNEQFF.

This clone was observed once. The gene calls are TRBV7-2 and TRBJ2-5, with TRBD2 identical over 7 bases. The germline V gene encodes CDR1 SGHTA and CDR2 FQGNSA. This CDR3 is 14 amino acids long. V trimming: 3 bases; J trimming: 5 bases; junction bases outside the gene matches: 6. The CDR3 nucleotides read TGTGCCAGCAGCTTTCTCGGGGGGACGGAGACCCAGTACTTC. Its translation is CASSFLGGTETQYF.

The CDR3 loop is CASSTWTSGGYEQYF. In DNA, the CDR3 is TGTGCCAGCAGCACCTGGACTAGCGGGGGATACGAGCAGTACTTC. This chain uses TRBV7-2 with TRBJ2-7, with 13 positions matching TRBD2. Germline V gene sequence: CDR1 SGHTA, CDR2 FQGNSA. The CDR3 runs 15 residues. J gave up 4 bases and V 5 bases, and 5 bases lay outside the gene matches.

V gene TRBV9 combines with J gene TRBJ2-3; D unclear. Germline CDR1 is SGDLS and CDR2 is YYNGEE. The CDR3 covers 14 residues. The V end was cut by 2 bases, the J end by 1 base, with 8 bases between. DNA for the CDR3: TGTGCCAGCAGCGTGGCGATGGGCACAGATACGCAGTATTTT. Translating gives CASSVAMGTDTQYF.

The chain links TRBV27 to TRBJ1-1; 8 bases map to TRBD1. CDR3 length: 13 amino acids. CDR1 and CDR2 (germline): MNHEY, SMNVEV (reference sequence). J was trimmed by 10 bases and V by 5 bases; bases with no gene match: 9. This chain's CDR3 is CASSPGQGLVAFF. Here the CDR3 DNA reads TGTGCCAGCAGTCCCGGACAGGGTTTGGTAGCTTTCTTT.

The genes are TRBV27 and TRBJ2-1, with TRBD2 matching over 8 bases. The CDR3 covers 15 residues. CDR1 MNHEY and CDR2 SMNVEV come from the germline V gene (reference sequence). Trimming removed 5 bases from V and 8 bases from J; junction bases left unmatched: 11. The CDR3 DNA reads TGTGCCAGCAGTGTGGTCGGGGGGGCTAGGGATGAGCAGTTCTTC. Translated: CASSVVGGARDEQFF.

This clone appeared a single time. V is TRBV28 and J is TRBJ1-6, with 9 bases that match TRBD1. The CDR3 contains 19 residues. The V gene end was trimmed by 6 bases and the J gene end by 3 bases; junction bases not matched to a gene: 15. CDR1 and CDR2 from the germline V gene are MDHEN and SYDVKM. The CDR3 region has the DNA TGTGCCAGCAGGGCTACGGGACAGGGCCCGAACATCTATAATTCACCCCTCCACTTT. It specifies CASRATGQGPNIYNSPLHF.

The chain's CDR3 is CAWSLIRGYEQYF. CDR3 DNA sequence: TGTGCCTGGAGTCTTATAAGGGGTTACGAGCAGTACTTC. The chain is built from TRBV30 and TRBJ2-7, with D maybe TRBD1 (5 bases). Trimming removed 2 bases from V and 4 bases from J, with 12 bases in between. The germline V gene has CDR1 GTSNPN and CDR2 SVGIG (reference sequence). CDR3 length equals 13 residues.

V and J are TRBV9 and TRBJ1-2, with unresolved D. Germline V gene data show CDR1 as SGDLS and CDR2 as YYNGEE. The V gene lost 4 bases and the J gene lost 2 bases, with 9 bases spanning the gap. The CDR3 is 13 residues long. The CDR3 region has the DNA TGTGCCAGCAGCCCCGACGGGAACTATGGCTACACCTTC. Protein product: CASSPDGNYGYTF.

This clone was picked up a small number of times. V is TRBV2 and J is TRBJ2-4; D might be TRBD1 (5 bases). This CDR3 region has 12 residues. The V end was cut by 8 bases, the J end by 9 bases, with 14 bases between. Germline V CDR1 and CDR2: SNHLY, FYNNEI. The CDR3 sequence is CASPSGTGIQYF. The CDR3 nucleotides are TGTGCCAGCCCCTCAGGTACAGGCATTCAGTACTTC.